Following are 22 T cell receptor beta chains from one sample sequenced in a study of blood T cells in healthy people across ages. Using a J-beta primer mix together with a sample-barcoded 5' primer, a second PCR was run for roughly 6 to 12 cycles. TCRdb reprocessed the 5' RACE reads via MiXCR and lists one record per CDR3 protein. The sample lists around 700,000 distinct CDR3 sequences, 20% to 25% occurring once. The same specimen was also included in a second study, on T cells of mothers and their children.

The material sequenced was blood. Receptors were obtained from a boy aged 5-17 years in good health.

In DNA form, the CDR3 reads TGTGCCAGCAGTACAATCCCAGGGGACGGCTACACCTTC. This encodes CASSTIPGDGYTF. The V and J genes are TRBV6-1 and TRBJ1-2; perhaps TRBD1 as D (6 bases). CDR3 length: 13 residues. Germline V gene data show CDR1 as MNHNS and CDR2 as SASEGT. The ends were cut back, 5 bases at V and 8 bases at J, with 15 bases in the middle.

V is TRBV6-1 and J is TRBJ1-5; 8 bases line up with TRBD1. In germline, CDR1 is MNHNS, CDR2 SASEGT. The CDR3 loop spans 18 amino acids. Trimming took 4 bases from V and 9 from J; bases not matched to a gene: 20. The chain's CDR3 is CASSGRKPGTGGIGPQHF. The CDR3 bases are TGTGCCAGCAGTGGAAGAAAACCCGGGACAGGAGGCATCGGGCCCCAGCATTTT.

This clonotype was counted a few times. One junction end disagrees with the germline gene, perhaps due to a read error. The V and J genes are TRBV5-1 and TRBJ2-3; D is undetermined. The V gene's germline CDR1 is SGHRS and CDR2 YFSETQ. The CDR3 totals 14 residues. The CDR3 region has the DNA TGCGCCAGCAGCTTGTGGCGGCCCACAGATACACAGTATTTT. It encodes CASSLWRPTDTQYF.

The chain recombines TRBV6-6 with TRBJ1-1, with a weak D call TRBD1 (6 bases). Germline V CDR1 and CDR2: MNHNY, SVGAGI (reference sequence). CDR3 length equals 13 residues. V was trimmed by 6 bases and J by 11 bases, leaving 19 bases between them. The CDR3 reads CASSSGPGTRAFF. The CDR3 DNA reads TGTGCCAGCAGCTCTGGTCCCGGGACACGGGCTTTCTTT.

CDR3 region: CASSLGRRSEQFF. The DNA for the CDR3 is TGTGCCAGCAGCTTGGGGCGACGGAGTGAGCAGTTCTTC. V usage is TRBV5-6 and J usage is TRBJ2-1; D uncertain. V was pared by 0 bases and J by 9 bases, with 10 bases between. CDR1 and CDR2 from the germline V gene are SGHDT and YYEEEE. This CDR3 is built from 13 residues.

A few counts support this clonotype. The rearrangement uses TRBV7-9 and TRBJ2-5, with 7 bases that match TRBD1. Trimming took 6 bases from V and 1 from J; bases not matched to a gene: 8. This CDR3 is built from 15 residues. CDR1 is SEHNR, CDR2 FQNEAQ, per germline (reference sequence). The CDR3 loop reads CASSPRQGIQETQYF. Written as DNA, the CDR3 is TGTGCCAGCAGTCCCCGACAGGGCATCCAAGAGACCCAGTACTTC.

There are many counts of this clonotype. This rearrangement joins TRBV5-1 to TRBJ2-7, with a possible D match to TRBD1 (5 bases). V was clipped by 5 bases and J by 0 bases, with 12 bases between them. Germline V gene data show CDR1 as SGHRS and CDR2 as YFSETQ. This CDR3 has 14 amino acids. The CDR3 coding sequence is TGCGCCAGCAGGGTACAGGCGAGCTCCTACGAGCAGTACTTC. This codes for CASRVQASSYEQYF.

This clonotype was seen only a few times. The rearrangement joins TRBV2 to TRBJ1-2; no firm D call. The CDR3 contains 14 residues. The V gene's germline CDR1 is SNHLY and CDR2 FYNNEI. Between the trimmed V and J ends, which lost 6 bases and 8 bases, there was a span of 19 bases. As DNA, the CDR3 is TGTGCCAGCAGACGGAACCTAGCTAGTGGGGGCTACACCTTC. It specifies CASRRNLASGGYTF.

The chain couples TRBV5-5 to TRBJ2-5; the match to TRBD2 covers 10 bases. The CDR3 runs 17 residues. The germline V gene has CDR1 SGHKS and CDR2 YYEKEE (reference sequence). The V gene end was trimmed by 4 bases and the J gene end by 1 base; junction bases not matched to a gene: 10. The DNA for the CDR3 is TGTGCCAGCAGCCCCAAGATACTAGCGGGATCCCAAGAGACCCAGTACTTC. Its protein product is CASSPKILAGSQETQYF.

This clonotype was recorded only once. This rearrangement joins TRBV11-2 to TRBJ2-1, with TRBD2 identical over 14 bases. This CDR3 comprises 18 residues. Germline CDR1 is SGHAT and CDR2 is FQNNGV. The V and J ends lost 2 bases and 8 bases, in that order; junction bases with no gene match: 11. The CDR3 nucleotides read TGTGCCAGCAGCTTAAAGGTCCATGGGACTAGCGGGAGCGATGAGCAGTTCTTC. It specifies CASSLKVHGTSGSDEQFF.

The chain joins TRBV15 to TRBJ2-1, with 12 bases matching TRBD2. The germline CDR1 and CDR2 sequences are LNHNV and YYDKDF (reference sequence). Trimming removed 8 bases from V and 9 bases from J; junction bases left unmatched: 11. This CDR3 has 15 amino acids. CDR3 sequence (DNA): TGTGCCACCCGGACCGGGACTAGCGGGTTTGGTGAGCAGTTCTTC. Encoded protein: CATRTGTSGFGEQFF.

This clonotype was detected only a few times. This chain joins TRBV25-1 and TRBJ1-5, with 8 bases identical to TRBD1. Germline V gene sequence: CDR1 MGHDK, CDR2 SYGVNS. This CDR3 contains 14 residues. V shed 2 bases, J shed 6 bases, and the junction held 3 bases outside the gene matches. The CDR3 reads CASSEQGAGQPQHF. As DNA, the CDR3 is TGTGCCAGCAGTGAACAGGGGGCTGGTCAGCCCCAGCATTTT.

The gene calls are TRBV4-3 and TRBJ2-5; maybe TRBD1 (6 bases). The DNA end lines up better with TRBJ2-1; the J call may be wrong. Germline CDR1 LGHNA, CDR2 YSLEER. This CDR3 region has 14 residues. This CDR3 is CASSQGLYREQQFF. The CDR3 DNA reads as TGCGCCAGCAGCCAAGGCCTCTACAGGGAGCAACAGTTCTTC.

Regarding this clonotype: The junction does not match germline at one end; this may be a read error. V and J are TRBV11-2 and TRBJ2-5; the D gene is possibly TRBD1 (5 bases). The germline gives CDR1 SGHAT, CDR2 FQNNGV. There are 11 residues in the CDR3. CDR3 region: CTSRAVQTQYF. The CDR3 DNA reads TGTACCAGCAGGGCGGTTCAGACCCAGTACTTC.

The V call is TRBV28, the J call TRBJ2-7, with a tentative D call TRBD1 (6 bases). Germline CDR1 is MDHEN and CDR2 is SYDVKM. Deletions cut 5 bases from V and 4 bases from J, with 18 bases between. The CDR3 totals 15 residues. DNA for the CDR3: TGTGCCAGCAGTCAGAGGGGCAGGGGTGTTTACGAGCAGTACTTC. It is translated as CASSQRGRGVYEQYF.

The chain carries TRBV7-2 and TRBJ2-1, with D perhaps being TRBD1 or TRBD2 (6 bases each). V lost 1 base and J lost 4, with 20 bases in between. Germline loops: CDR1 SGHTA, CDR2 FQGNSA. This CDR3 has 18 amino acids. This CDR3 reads CASSLGIPGEAKYNEQFF. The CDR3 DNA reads TGTGCCAGCAGCTTAGGAATACCAGGGGAGGCTAAGTACAATGAGCAGTTCTTC.

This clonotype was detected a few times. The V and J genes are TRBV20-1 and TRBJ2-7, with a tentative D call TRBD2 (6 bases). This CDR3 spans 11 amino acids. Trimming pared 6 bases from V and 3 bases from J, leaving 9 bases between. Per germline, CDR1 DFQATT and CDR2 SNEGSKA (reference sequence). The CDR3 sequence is CSAIGGYEQYF. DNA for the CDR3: TGCAGTGCCATCGGGGGCTACGAGCAGTACTTC.

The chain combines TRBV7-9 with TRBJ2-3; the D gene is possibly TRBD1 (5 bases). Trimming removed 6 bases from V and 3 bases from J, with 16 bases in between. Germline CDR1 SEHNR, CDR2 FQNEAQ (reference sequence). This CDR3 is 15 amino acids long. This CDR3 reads CASRTARMGTDTQYF. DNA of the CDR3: TGTGCCAGCAGGACAGCGAGAATGGGGACAGATACGCAGTATTTT.

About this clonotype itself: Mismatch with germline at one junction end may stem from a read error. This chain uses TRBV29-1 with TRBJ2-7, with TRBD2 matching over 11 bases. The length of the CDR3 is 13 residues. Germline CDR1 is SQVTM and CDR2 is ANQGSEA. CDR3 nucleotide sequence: TGCAGCGTTGAAGGACTAGCGGGATCACCCCCTCACTTC. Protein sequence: CSVEGLAGSPPHF.

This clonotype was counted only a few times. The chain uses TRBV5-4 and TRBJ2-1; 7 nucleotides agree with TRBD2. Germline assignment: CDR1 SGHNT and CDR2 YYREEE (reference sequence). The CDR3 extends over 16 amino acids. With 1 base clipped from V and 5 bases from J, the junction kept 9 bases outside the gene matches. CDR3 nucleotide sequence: TGTGCCAGCAGCTTGTATGAAGGCGGGAGAAACAATGAGCAGTTCTTC. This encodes CASSLYEGGRNNEQFF.

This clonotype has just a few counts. For the CDR3, the DNA is TGTGCCAGCAGTTTACGAGGTTCAGGATCCTATGGCTACACCTTC. Translated, it gives CASSLRGSGSYGYTF. The rearrangement joins TRBV28 to TRBJ1-2; unclear D gene. This CDR3 region has 15 residues. The V end lost 2 bases, the J end lost 4 bases, and 14 bases lay between the germline ends. CDR1 and CDR2 from the germline V gene are MDHEN and SYDVKM.

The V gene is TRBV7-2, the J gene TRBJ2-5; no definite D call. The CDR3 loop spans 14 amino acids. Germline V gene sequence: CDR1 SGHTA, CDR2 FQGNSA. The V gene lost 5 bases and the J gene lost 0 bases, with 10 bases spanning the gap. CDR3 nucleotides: TGTGCCAGCAGCCTGCTCATGTACCAAGAGACCCAGTACTTC. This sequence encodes CASSLLMYQETQYF.